The 3 T cell receptor beta chains given below trace back to one sample, sequenced in a study of regulatory T cells in long-lasting Graves disease. TCR beta libraries were built with iRepertoire HTBI primers and Arm-PCR of CDR3 regions. Via MiXCR, TCRdb re-called the multiplex PCR reads, giving one row per CDR3 protein. The table has roughly 420,000 distinct CDR3 sequences, 16% seen once. Time point noted: newly diagnosed GD, antithyroid drugs for less than 3 months. PBMCs were the source of the RNA used for TCR sequencing. Separately, the same data were catalogued under a study of T cells in Graves' hyperthyroidism and ophthalmopathy.

Sequencing used peripheral blood mononuclear cells (PBMCs), obtained at new diagnosis, from a patient treated with antithyroid drugs. These receptors were taken from a woman aged 25 to 39 with Graves disease.

The chain couples TRBV4-3 to TRBJ2-2; no clear D gene. Germline V CDR1 and CDR2: LGHNA, YSLEER. The CDR3 sequence is 14 residues long. V gave up 4 bases and J gave up 7 bases, with 13 bases separating them. The CDR3 protein is CASSLELGHGELFF. The CDR3 DNA reads TGCGCCAGCAGCCTTGAGTTAGGGCACGGGGAGCTGTTTTTT.

This clonotype was found a few times. The V and J genes are TRBV29-1 and TRBJ1-2, with D possibly being TRBD1 (5 bases). V gave up 0 bases and J gave up 8 bases, with 16 bases separating them. This CDR3 contains 14 residues. The germline V gene encodes CDR1 SQVTM and CDR2 ANQGSEA. CDR3 residues: CSVEEEMTVGGYTF. DNA for the CDR3: TGCAGCGTTGAAGAGGAGATGACAGTGGGCGGCTACACCTTC.

This clonotype was counted many times. The chain couples TRBV2 to TRBJ2-7; no clear D. The length of the CDR3 is 11 residues. V was cut by 5 bases and J by 4 bases, with 6 bases left in between. CDR1 SNHLY and CDR2 FYNNEI come from the germline V gene. CDR3 residues: CASSNQYEQYF. Here the CDR3 DNA reads TGTGCCAGCAGTAACCAGTACGAGCAGTACTTC.